This TCR beta chain was identified in a study of graft-versus-host responses after intestinal transplantation. Study-level information: Recipients received multivisceral, liver-intestinal, or isolated intestinal transplants.

Trimming took off 3 bases at V and 4 bases at J, with 12 bases between the two ends. Germline V gene sequence: CDR1 MNHEY, CDR2 SMNVEV (reference sequence). The CDR3 runs to 15 residues. Study findings and constraints: Graft-versus-host to host-versus-graft clonal ratios in allografts were high in patients with graft-donor T cell macrochimerism.

As for this clone: As yet, its antigen is unknown.

This table comes from immunoSEQ multiplex PCR, and its TCRdb copy is limited to in-frame clones, with some not included. The profile shows roughly 99,000 clones, about 90% of them singletons. Sequenced here: unstimulated CD8+ T cells sorted from spleen or lymph node cells, sampled before transplant. The receptor was derived from a human donor who was the organ donor for an intestinal transplant. J is TRBJ2-2 and V is TRBV27, with D possibly matching TRBD2 (6 bases). For the CDR3, the DNA is TGTGCCAGCAGTTTTTTAGCGGCACTCACCGGGGAGCTGTTTTTT. Translated, it gives CASSFLAALTGELFF.